Listed below are T cell receptor beta chains from one sample, sequenced in a study of shared clonotypes between healthy human individuals. Sequencing was performed with immunoSEQ multiplex PCR; in TCRdb, only in-frame clones are kept and a portion is missing. The table has hundreds of thousands of clones, 74% seen once. The sequencing input was memory CD4+ T cells sorted from blood. These receptors were taken from a woman aged 30 to 39 in good health. CDR3s include the opening cysteine and the closing phenylalanine or tryptophan. The order of the fields is clone size, D gene, CDR3 length, J gene, V gene, CDR3 protein, CDR3 DNA. The D gene is left open where the match is weak. Clone size, where shown, is once, few, many, or a class for clones that have expanded.

- - 12 TRBJ1-5 TRBV6-5 CASSYVGQPQHF TGTGCCAGCAGTTACGTGGGTCAGCCCCAGCATTTT
- TRBD1 17 TRBJ1-5 TRBV5-6 CASSFWQGVYSNQPQHF TGTGCCAGCAGCTTTTGGCAGGGGGTATATAGCAATCAGCCCCAGCATTTT
- TRBD2 16 TRBJ2-3 TRBV28 CASSLTSGVLVDTQYF TGTGCCAGCAGTCTTACTAGCGGGGTTTTGGTGGATACGCAGTATTTT
- - 16 TRBJ1-3 TRBV11-2 CASSLGPGPSGNTIYF TGTGCCAGCAGCTTAGGGCCAGGTCCTTCTGGAAACACCATATATTTT
- TRBD2 18 TRBJ2-7 TRBV13 CASSLGTSEASGTYEQYF TGTGCCAGCAGCTTAGGTACGTCGGAGGCTAGCGGAACCTACGAGCAGTACTTC
few TRBD1 14 TRBJ2-7 TRBV2 CASMGDREAHEQYF TGTGCCAGCATGGGGGACAGGGAAGCCCACGAGCAGTACTTC
- - 13 TRBJ2-1 TRBV10-2 CASSRQTYNEQFF TGCGCCAGCAGTAGGCAGACCTACAATGAGCAGTTCTTC
few TRBD2 14 TRBJ2-5 TRBV30 CAWIRGDSQETQYF TGTGCCTGGATTCGGGGGGACTCCCAAGAGACCCAGTACTTC
- - 13 TRBJ2-4 TRBV6-1 CASSADHRNIQYF TGTGCCAGCAGTGCGGACCATCGGAACATTCAGTACTTC
- - 13 TRBJ2-3 TRBV27 CASSLGRADTQYF TGTGCCAGCAGTTTGGGGCGGGCAGATACGCAGTATTTT
- TRBD2 15 TRBJ2-7 TRBV28 CASSFGTSGGYEQYF TGTGCCAGCAGTTTCGGGACTAGCGGGGGGTACGAGCAGTACTTC
- TRBD1 14 TRBJ2-2 TRBV9 CASSQGARTGELFF TGTGCCAGCAGTCAGGGGGCGCGGACCGGGGAGCTGTTTTTT
- - 15 TRBJ2-5 TRBV5-1 CASSLTGRTQETQYF TGCGCCAGCAGCTTGACCGGACGCACCCAAGAGACCCAGTACTTC
- - 14 TRBJ1-5 TRBV2 CASTFQGNNQPQHF TGTGCCAGCACGTTCCAGGGGAACAATCAGCCCCAGCATTTT
few TRBD1 16 TRBJ2-7 TRBV4-2 CASSQGLRDRTYEQYF TGTGCCAGCAGCCAAGGACTCCGGGACAGGACCTACGAGCAGTACTTC
- - 14 TRBJ2-3 TRBV7-6 CASSLVAGGDTQYF TGTGCCAGCAGCTTAGTGGCAGGTGGAGATACGCAGTATTTT
- - 12 TRBJ2-2 TRBV7-2 CASSRYTGELFF TGTGCCAGCAGCCGATATACCGGGGAGCTGTTTTTT
few - 15 TRBJ2-1 TRBV5-1 CASSLDSHSYNEQFF TGCGCCAGCAGCCTTGACAGTCACTCCTACAATGAGCAGTTCTTC
- - 12 TRBJ2-5 TRBV7-8 CASEGGQETQYF TGTGCCTCGGAGGGGGGGCAAGAGACCCAGTACTTC
few - 19 TRBJ1-2 TRBV7-9 CASRSTRQTGQSLNYGYTF TGTGCCAGCAGGTCGACCCGGCAGACAGGCCAGTCACTTAACTATGGCTACACCTTC
- - 15 TRBJ2-2 TRBV7-8 CASSLRTTNTGELFF TGTGCCAGCAGCTTGAGGACAACGAACACCGGGGAGCTGTTTTTT
- - 12 TRBJ1-1 TRBV11-2 CASSLIPGIAFF TGTGCCAGCAGCTTAATTCCCGGCATAGCTTTCTTT
- - 13 TRBJ1-4 TRBV15 CATSRQGSEKLFF TGTGCCACCAGCAGACAGGGTAGCGAAAAACTGTTTTTT
- - 13 TRBJ1-4 TRBV25-1 CASRWVGGEKLFF TGTGCCAGCAGGTGGGTCGGCGGCGAAAAACTGTTTTTT
- - 13 TRBJ1-1 TRBV2 CASSPQVNTEAFF TGTGCCAGCAGTCCCCAGGTGAACACTGAAGCTTTCTTT
- TRBD1 15 TRBJ1-2 TRBV28 CASSLWVGQEYGYTF TGTGCCAGCAGTTTATGGGTCGGACAGGAATATGGCTACACCTTC
- - 15 TRBJ1-1 TRBV19 CASKERSILNTEAFF TGTGCCAGTAAGGAGAGGTCTATCCTGAACACTGAAGCTTTCTTT
- - 15 TRBJ2-1 TRBV5-1 CASSLLTGLYNEQFF TGCGCCAGCAGCCTTCTAACGGGACTGTACAATGAGCAGTTCTTC
- - 14 TRBJ1-2 TRBV28 CASSSRSLMEGYTF TGTGCCAGCAGTTCGCGCAGCCTAATGGAGGGCTACACCTTC
- - 14 TRBJ1-1 TRBV10-1 CASRGPALNTEAFF TGCGCCAGCAGGGGACCGGCATTGAACACTGAAGCTTTCTTT
few - 14 TRBJ2-3 TRBV6-5 CASSSGSATDTQYF TGTGCCAGCAGTTCGGGTTCCGCCACAGATACGCAGTATTTT
- TRBD2 14 TRBJ2-1 TRBV13 CASSLSSGSNEQFF TGTGCCAGCAGCTTATCTAGCGGGAGTAATGAGCAGTTCTTC
- - 11 TRBJ2-7 TRBV28 CASRQANEQYF TGTGCCAGCAGACAGGCAAACGAGCAGTACTTC
- - 14 TRBJ1-3 TRBV7-2 CASSSRGGANTIYF TGTGCCAGCAGCTCGCGCGGGGGGGCAAACACCATATATTTT
- - 14 TRBJ1-2 TRBV2 CASSGQPLIGGYTF TGTGCCAGCAGTGGACAGCCTCTTATCGGTGGCTACACCTTC
once - 13 TRBJ1-1 TRBV14 CASSRNRETEAFF TGTGCCAGCAGCCGTAACAGGGAGACTGAAGCTTTCTTT
few - 14 TRBJ2-2 TRBV14 CASSPQVDTGELFF TGTGCCAGCAGCCCACAAGTGGACACCGGGGAGCTGTTTTTT
- - 14 TRBJ2-1 TRBV5-1 CASSPASSYNEQFF TGCGCCAGCAGCCCGGCGAGCTCCTACAATGAGCAGTTCTTC
- TRBD1 15 TRBJ1-2 TRBV11-1 CASSFLGQGIYGYTF TGTGCCAGCAGCTTCCTGGGACAGGGCATCTATGGCTACACCTTC
many - 13 TRBJ2-2 TRBV4-2 CASSQDYPGELFF TGTGCCAGCAGCCAAGACTACCCCGGGGAGCTGTTTTTT
- - 13 TRBJ2-2 TRBV2 CASCPGLRGELFF TGTGCCAGCTGTCCGGGACTTCGCGGGGAGCTGTTTTTT